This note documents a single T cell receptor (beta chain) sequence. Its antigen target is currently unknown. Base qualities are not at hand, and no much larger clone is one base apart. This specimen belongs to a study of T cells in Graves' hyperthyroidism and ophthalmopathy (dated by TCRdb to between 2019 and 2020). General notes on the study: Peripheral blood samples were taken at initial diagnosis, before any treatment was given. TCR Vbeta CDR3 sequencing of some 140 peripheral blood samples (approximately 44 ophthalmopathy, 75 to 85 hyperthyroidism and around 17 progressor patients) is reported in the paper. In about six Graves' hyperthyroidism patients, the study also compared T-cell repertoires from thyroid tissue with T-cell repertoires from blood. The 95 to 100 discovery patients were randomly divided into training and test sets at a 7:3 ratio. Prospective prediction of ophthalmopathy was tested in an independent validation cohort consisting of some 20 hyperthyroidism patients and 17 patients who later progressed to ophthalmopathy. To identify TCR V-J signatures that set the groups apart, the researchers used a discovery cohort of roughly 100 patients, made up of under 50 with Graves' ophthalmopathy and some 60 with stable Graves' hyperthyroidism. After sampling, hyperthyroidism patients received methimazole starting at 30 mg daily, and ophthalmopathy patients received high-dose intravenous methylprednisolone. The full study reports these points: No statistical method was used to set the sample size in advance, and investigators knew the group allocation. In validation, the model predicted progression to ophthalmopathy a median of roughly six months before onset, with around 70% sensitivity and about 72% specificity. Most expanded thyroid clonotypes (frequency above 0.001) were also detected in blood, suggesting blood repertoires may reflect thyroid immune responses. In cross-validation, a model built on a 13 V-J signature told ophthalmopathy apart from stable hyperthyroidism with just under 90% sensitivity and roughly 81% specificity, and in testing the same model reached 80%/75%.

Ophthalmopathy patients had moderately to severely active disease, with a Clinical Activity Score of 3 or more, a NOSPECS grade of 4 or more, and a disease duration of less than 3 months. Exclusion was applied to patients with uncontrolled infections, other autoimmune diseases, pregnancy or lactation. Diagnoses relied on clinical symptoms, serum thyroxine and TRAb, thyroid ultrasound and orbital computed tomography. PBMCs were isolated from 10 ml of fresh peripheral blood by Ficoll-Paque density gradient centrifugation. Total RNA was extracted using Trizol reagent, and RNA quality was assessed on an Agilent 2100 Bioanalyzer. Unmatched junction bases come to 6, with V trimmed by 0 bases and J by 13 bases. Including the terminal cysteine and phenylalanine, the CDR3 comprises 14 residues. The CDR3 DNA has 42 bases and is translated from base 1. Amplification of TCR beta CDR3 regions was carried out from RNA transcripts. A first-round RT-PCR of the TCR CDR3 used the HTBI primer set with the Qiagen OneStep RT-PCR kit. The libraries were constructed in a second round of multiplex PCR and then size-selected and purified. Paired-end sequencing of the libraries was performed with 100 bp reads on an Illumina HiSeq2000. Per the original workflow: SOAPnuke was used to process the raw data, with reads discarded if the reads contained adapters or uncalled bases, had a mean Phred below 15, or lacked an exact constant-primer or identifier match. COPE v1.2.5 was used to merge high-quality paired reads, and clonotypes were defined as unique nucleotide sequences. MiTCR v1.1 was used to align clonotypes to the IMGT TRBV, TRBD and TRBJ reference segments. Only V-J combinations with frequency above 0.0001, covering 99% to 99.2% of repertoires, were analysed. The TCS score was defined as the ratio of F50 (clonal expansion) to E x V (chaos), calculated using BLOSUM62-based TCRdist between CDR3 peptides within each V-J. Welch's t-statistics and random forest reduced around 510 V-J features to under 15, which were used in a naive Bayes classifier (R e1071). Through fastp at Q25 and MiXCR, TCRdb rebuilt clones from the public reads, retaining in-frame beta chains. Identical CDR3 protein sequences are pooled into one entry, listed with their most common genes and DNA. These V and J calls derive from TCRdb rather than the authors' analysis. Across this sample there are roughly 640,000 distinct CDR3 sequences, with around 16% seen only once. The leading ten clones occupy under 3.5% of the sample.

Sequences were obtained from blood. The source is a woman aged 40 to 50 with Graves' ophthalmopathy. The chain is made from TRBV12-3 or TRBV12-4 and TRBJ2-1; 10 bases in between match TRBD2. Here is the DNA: TGTGCCAGCAGTTTAGCGGCTAGCGGGGGTCCTCAGTTCTTC. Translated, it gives CASSLAASGGPQFF.